A selection of T cell receptor beta chains follows, all from one sample in a study of neurological immune-mediated disorders. TCRdb reanalysed the 5' RACE reads using MiXCR and keeps one entry per CDR3 protein. The sample has about 59,000 distinct CDR3 sequences; nearly 25% are singletons. Sequenced: PBMCs. The receptors were gathered from a man aged 60-69 years with HTLV-1-associated myelopathy (HAM/TSP). The CDR3 runs from the conserved cysteine through the conserved F or W. Each record gives: J gene, V gene, CDR3 protein.

J: TRBJ2-2; V: TRBV12-3/TRBV12-4; CDR3: CASSLWGRGPYGDTGELFF
J: TRBJ2-2; V: TRBV12-3/TRBV12-4; CDR3: CASSPRPNTGELFF
J: TRBJ1-3; V: TRBV5-1; CDR3: CASSSRTGARNTIYF
J: TRBJ2-1; V: TRBV4-1; CDR3: CASSQGASVGYNEQFF
J: TRBJ1-4; V: TRBV29-1; CDR3: CSVAGTVNEKLFF
J: TRBJ2-7; V: TRBV5-1; CDR3: CASRMDRAPYEQYF
J: TRBJ2-1; V: TRBV5-1; CDR3: CASSLTLEPYNEQFF
J: TRBJ2-1; V: TRBV7-3; CDR3: CASSTTGAPVSSQFF
J: TRBJ1-3; V: TRBV20-1; CDR3: CSAWESSGNTIYF
J: TRBJ1-1; V: TRBV12-3/TRBV12-4; CDR3: CASSTPGGRTEAFF
J: TRBJ2-1; V: TRBV12-3/TRBV12-4; CDR3: CASSPPAGGGGYNEQFF
J: TRBJ2-3; V: TRBV10-2; CDR3: CPSTEGGVGADTQYF
J: TRBJ2-3; V: TRBV20-1; CDR3: CSAIRTSGTDTQYF
J: TRBJ2-7; V: TRBV5-1; CDR3: CASSPAAIAVPYEQYF
J: TRBJ2-7; V: TRBV7-9; CDR3: CTSSLSWSAGDEQYF
J: TRBJ2-5; V: TRBV20-1; CDR3: CSARDSGQGLLETQYF
J: TRBJ2-1; V: TRBV29-1; CDR3: CSVGTSRPGEQFF
J: TRBJ1-6; V: TRBV10-3; CDR3: CAISVNGRNSPLHF
J: TRBJ2-7; V: TRBV28; CDR3: CASSFSTSLSYEQYF
J: TRBJ2-7; V: TRBV12-3/TRBV12-4; CDR3: CASRPWGAGGEQYF
J: TRBJ1-2; V: TRBV2; CDR3: CASSSKANSGGYTF
J: TRBJ2-5; V: TRBV20-1; CDR3: CSARDRQGIETQYF
J: TRBJ2-2; V: TRBV2; CDR3: CASSESRASNTGELFF
J: TRBJ2-7; V: TRBV6-1; CDR3: CASSLMGGQILYEQYF
J: TRBJ2-3; V: TRBV12-3/TRBV12-4; CDR3: CASSYRRHRDTQYF
J: TRBJ2-7; V: TRBV5-5; CDR3: CASSSYTSSSEQYF
J: TRBJ2-2; V: TRBV7-6; CDR3: CASSKDRDTGELFF
J: TRBJ2-7; V: TRBV11-2; CDR3: CASNSPLHSRGTYEQYF
J: TRBJ2-3; V: TRBV20-1; CDR3: CSTPDRGRGTDTQYF
J: TRBJ1-4; V: TRBV6-2/TRBV6-3; CDR3: CASRASGGAREKLFF
J: TRBJ2-1; V: TRBV7-3; CDR3: CASSLTAGNSYNEQFF
J: TRBJ1-2; V: TRBV2; CDR3: CASVWTGGSLGGYTF
J: TRBJ2-3; V: TRBV28; CDR3: CASSKSERSTDTQYF
J: TRBJ1-2; V: TRBV14; CDR3: CANSPGATGAPYGYTF
J: TRBJ1-6; V: TRBV7-9; CDR3: CASSYRGGREDSPLHF
J: TRBJ1-6; V: TRBV20-1; CDR3: CSAQIEGAPLHF
J: TRBJ1-2; V: TRBV28; CDR3: CASSLGSHGYTF
J: .; V: TRBV7-8; CDR3: CASSLIRDQPQYF
J: TRBJ1-1; V: TRBV11-2; CDR3: CASSPGLMNTEAFF
J: TRBJ2-6; V: TRBV29-1; CDR3: CSAGGSGANVLTF
J: TRBJ1-3; V: TRBV11-3; CDR3: CASSQGASGNTIYF
J: TRBJ2-1; V: TRBV4-1; CDR3: CASSQLQREGLFF
J: TRBJ2-1; V: TRBV18; CDR3: CASSTTSGFNEQFF
J: TRBJ2-5; V: TRBV20-1; CDR3: CSARPRTGQETQYF
J: TRBJ1-5; V: TRBV6-6; CDR3: CASSYGFVDGSNQPQHF
J: TRBJ1-1; V: TRBV10-3; CDR3: CAIRGSHRLTEAFF
J: TRBJ2-2; V: TRBV20-1; CDR3: CSAGTGTPNTGELFF
J: TRBJ2-1; V: TRBV10-3; CDR3: CAISVEPGPNEQFF
J: TRBJ2-3; V: TRBV5-1; CDR3: CASSLETGQHGSMQYF
J: TRBJ2-2; V: TRBV27; CDR3: CASSLLASGELFF
J: TRBJ2-3; V: TRBV2; CDR3: CASSAQGQGLFGDTQYF